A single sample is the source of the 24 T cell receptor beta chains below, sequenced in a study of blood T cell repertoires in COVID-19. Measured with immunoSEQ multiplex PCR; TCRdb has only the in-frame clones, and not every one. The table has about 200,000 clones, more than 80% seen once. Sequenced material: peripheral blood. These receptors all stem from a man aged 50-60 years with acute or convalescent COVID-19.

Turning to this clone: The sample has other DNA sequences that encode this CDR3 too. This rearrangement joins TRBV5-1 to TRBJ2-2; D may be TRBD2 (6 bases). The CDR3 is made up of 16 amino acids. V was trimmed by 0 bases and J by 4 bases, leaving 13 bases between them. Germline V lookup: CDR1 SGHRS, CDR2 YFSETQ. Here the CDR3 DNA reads TGCGCCAGCAGCTTGGTCGGAGGGCAGGGCACCGGGGAGCTGTTTTTT. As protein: CASSLVGGQGTGELFF.

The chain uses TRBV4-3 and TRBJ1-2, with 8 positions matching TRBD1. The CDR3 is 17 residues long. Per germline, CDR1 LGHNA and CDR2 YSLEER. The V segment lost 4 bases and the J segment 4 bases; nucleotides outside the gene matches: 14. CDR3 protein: CASSPQMGQVTTYGYTF. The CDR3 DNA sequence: TGCGCCAGCAGCCCTCAGATGGGACAGGTAACTACCTATGGCTACACCTTC.

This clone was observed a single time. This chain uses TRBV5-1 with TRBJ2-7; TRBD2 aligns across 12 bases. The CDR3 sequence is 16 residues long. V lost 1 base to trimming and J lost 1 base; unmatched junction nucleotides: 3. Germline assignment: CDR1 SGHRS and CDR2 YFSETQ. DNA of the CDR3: TGCGCCAGCAGCTTGAACCTAGCGGGAGGGTCCTACGAGCAGTACTTC. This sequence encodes CASSLNLAGGSYEQYF.

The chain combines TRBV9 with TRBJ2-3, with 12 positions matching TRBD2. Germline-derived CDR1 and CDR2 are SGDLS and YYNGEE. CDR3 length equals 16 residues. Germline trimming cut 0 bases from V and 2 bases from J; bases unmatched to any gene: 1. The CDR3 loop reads CASSVGTSGITDTQYF. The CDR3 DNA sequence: TGTGCCAGCAGCGTAGGGACTAGCGGGATCACAGATACGCAGTATTTT.

CDR3 region: CATSAIDRGLYGYTF. CDR3 in DNA: TGTGCCACCAGCGCAATAGACAGGGGGCTCTATGGCTACACCTTC. This chain links TRBV15 with TRBJ1-2; TRBD1 aligns across 10 bases. Trimming cost V 5 bases and J 4 bases; bases outside gene matches: 7. The CDR3 spans 15 residues. Germline V gene lookup returns CDR1 LNHNV and CDR2 YYDKDF (reference sequence).

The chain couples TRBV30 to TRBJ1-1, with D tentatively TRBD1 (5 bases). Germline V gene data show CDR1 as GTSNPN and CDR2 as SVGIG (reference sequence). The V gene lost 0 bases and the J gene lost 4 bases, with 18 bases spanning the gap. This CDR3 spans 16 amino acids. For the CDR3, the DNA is TGTGCCTGGAGTGTCTCGCTGGGGCCCTGGGGCACTGAAGCTTTCTTT. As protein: CAWSVSLGPWGTEAFF. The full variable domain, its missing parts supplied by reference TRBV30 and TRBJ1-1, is SQTIHQWPATLVQPVGSPLSLECTVEGTSNPNLYWYRQAAGRGLQLLFYSVGIGQISSEVPQNLSASRPQDRQFILSSKKLLLSDSGFYLCAWSVSLGPWGTEAFFGQGTRLTVV.

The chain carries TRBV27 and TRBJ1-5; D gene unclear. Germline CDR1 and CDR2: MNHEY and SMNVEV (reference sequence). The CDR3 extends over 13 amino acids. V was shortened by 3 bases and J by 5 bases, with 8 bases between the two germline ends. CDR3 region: CASSFGSDQPQHF. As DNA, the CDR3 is TGTGCCAGCAGTTTCGGGTCCGATCAGCCCCAGCATTTT.

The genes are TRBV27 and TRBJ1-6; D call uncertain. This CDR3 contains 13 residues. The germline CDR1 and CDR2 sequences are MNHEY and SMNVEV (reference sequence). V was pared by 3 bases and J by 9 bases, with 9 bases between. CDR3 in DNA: TGTGCCAGCAGTTTCCGGGTGGGTTCACCCCTCCACTTT. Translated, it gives CASSFRVGSPLHF.

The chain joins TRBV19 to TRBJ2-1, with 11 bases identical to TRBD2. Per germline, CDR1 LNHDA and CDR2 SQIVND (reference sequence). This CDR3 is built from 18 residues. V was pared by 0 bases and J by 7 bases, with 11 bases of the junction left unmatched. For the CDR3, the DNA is TGTGCCAGTAGTATAGAGACTAGCGGGATCCGCGCCCGGAATGAGCAGTTCTTC. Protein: CASSIETSGIRARNEQFF.

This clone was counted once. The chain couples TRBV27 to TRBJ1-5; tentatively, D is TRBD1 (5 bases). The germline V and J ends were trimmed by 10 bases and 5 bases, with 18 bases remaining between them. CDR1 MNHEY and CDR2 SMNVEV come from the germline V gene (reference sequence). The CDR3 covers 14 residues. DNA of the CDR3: TGTGCCAACTCATCTAGGGGAGGAGATCAGCCCCAGCATTTT. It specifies CANSSRGGDQPQHF.

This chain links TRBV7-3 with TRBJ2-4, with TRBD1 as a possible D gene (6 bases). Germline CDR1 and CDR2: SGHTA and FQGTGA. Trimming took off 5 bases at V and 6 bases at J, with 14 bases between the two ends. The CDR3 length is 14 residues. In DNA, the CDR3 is TGTGCCAGCAGCCCCACAGGGAGTGGAAACATTCAGTACTTC. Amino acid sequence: CASSPTGSGNIQYF. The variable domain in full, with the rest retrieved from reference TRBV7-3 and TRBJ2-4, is GAGVSQTPSNKVTEKGKYVELRCDPISGHTALYWYRQSLGQGPEFLIYFQGTGAADDSGLPNDRFFAVRPEGSVSTLKIQRTERGDSAVYLCASSPTGSGNIQYFGAGTRLSVL.

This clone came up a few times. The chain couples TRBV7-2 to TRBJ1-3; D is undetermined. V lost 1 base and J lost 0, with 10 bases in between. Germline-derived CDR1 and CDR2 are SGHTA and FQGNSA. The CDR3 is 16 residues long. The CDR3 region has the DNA TGTGCCAGCAGCTTAGACGGCACGGGCTCTGGAAACACCATATATTTT. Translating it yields CASSLDGTGSGNTIYF.

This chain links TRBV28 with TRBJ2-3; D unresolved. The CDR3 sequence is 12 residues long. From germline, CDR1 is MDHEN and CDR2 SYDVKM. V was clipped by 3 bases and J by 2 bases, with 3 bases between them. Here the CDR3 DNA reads TGTGCCAGCAGTTTCTTCACAGATACGCAGTATTTT. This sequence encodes CASSFFTDTQYF.

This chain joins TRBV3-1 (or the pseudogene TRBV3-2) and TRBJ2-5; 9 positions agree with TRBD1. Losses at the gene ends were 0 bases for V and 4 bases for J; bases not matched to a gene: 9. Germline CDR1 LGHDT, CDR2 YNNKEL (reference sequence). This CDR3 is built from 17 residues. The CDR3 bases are TGTGCCAGCAGCCAAGAAGGGGACAGGGTGAGGGGAGAGACCCAGTACTTC. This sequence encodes CASSQEGDRVRGETQYF.

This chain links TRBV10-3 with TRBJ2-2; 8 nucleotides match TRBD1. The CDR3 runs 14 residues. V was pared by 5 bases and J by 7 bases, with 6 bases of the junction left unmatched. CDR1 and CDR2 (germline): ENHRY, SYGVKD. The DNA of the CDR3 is TGTGCCATCAGTCTTCAGGGGGCCAACGGGGAGCTGTTTTTT. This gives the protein CAISLQGANGELFF.

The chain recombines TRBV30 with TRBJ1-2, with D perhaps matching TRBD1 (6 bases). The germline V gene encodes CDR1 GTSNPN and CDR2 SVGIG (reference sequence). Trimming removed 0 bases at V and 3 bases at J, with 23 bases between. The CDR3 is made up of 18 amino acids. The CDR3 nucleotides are TGTGCCTGGAGTGTAGATTGGTTTGGACAGCACAGGGACTATGGCTACACCTTC. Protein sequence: CAWSVDWFGQHRDYGYTF.

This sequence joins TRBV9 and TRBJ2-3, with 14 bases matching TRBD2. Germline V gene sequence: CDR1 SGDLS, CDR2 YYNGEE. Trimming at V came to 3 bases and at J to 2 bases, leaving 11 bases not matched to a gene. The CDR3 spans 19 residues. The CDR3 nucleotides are TGTGCCAGCAGCGGAAGACTAGCGGGGGGGACATATTCCACAGATACGCAGTATTTT. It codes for CASSGRLAGGTYSTDTQYF.

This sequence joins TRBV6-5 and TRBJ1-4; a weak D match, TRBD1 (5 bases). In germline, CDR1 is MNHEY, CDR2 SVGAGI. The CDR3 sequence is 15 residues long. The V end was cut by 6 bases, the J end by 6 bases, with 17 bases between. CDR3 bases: TGTGCCAGCAGGAAGATGAGCCAAGGGGATGAAAAACTGTTTTTT. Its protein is CASRKMSQGDEKLFF.

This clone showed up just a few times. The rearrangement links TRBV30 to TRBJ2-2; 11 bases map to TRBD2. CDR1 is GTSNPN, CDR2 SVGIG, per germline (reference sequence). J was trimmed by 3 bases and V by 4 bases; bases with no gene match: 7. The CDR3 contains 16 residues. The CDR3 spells CAWKGLAGTHTGELFF. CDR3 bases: TGTGCCTGGAAAGGACTAGCGGGCACGCACACCGGGGAGCTGTTTTTT.

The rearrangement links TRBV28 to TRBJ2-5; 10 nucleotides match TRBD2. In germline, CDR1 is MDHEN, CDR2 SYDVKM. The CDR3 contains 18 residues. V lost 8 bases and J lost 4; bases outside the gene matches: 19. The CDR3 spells CASPPAASGSGMGETQYF. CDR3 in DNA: TGTGCCAGCCCCCCAGCGGCTAGCGGGAGTGGGATGGGAGAGACCCAGTACTTC.

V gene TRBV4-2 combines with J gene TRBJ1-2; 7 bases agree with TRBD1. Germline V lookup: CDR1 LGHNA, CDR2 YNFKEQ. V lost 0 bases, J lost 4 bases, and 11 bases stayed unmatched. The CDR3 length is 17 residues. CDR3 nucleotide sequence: TGTGCCAGCAGCCAAGAGAAAGGGGGCTACTTGGGCTATGGCTACACCTTC. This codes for CASSQEKGGYLGYGYTF.

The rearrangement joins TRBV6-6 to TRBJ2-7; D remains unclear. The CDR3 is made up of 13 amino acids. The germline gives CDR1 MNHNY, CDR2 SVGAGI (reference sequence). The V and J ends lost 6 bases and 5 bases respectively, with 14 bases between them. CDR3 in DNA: TGTGCCAGCAGCACCGTGGTGGCCCACGAGCAGTACTTC. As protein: CASSTVVAHEQYF.

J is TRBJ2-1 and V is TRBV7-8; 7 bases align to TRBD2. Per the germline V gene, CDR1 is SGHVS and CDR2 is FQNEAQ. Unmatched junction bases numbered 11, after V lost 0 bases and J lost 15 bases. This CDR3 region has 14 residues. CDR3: CASSLARAGDSLFF. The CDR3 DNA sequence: TGTGCCAGCAGCTTAGCGAGGGCGGGAGATTCTCTGTTCTTC. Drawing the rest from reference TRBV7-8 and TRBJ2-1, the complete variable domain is GAGVSQSPRYKVAKRGQDVALRCDPISGHVSLFWYQQALGQGPEFLTYFQNEAQLDKSGLPSDRFFAERPEGSVSTLKIQRTQQEDSAVYLCASSLARAGDSLFFGPGTRLTVL.

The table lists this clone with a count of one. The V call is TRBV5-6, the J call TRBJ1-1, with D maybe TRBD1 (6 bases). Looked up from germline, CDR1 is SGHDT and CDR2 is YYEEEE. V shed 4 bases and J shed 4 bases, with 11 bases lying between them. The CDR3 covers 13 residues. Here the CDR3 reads CASSLGGSTEAFF. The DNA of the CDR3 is TGTGCCAGCAGCCTAGGGGGTTCCACTGAAGCTTTCTTT.